This TCR beta chain was recorded in a study of blood T cell repertoires in COVID-19. The method was immunoSEQ multiplex PCR; TCRdb's version includes in-frame clones alone and lacks a portion of them. The repertoire includes around 200,000 clones, around 83% of them detected once, and approximately 8.6% sits in the top ten. V was pared by 4 bases and J by 2 bases, with 9 bases between. The CDR3 consists of 13 residues. Germline V gives CDR1 MGHRA, CDR2 YSYEKL. The gene calls are TRBV4-1 and TRBJ2-7; TRBD2 is a possible D gene (5 bases). The sequenced material came from peripheral blood. This TCR was sampled from a man aged 40-49 years with active or convalescent COVID-19. In DNA form, the CDR3 reads TGCGCCAGCAGCCCCGGGAATCCCTACGAGCAGTACTTC. Translation gives CASSPGNPYEQYF.